The T cell receptor beta chain described here comes from a study of chemoradiotherapy in HPV16-positive cancers. On the study more broadly: Candidate HPV-specific T-cell clones and common TCR motifs came from functional assays in a couple of HPV16-positive patients.

Profiled with immunoSEQ multiplex PCR; TCRdb holds only in-frame clones, not every one. This sample has 9,500 to 12,000 clones, with around 70% found just once. Sample collection occurred from a patient who underwent chemoradiotherapy. The sequence derives from a human donor with HPV-associated anogenital cancer.

Written as DNA, the CDR3 is TGTGCCAGCAGCGAAAACCGGGTGGAAGCTTTCTTT. Its protein is CASSENRVEAFF. The gene calls are TRBV7-9 and TRBJ1-1; D gene ambiguous. The CDR3 spans 12 residues. Germline V gene data show CDR1 as SEHNR and CDR2 as FQNEAQ (reference sequence). With 5 bases removed from V and 8 bases from J, the gap between germline ends came to 12 bases.